The clone carrying this T cell receptor (beta chain) came up a few times. As the sequencing template, cDNA was produced by extracting RNA and reverse transcribing it. The data were produced by immunoSEQ multiplex PCR, yet TCRdb's version contains in-frame clones alone and is incomplete. Of approximately 280,000 clones in the sample, 58% were seen once. Trimming cost V 7 bases and J 0 bases; bases outside gene matches: 6. The CDR3 runs to 15 residues. Looked up from germline, CDR1 is ENHRY and CDR2 is SYGVKD. This sample was taken from a study of CD8+ T cells in alopecia areata. The treatment: oral pan-JAK inhibitor, 5-10 mg twice daily.

Sample: CD4+ T cells sorted from blood, taken at week 24, from a patient treated with tofacitinib. The rearrangement uses TRBV10-3 and TRBJ2-3, with 8 positions matching TRBD2. This clonotype was obtained from a human donor with alopecia areata. CDR3 amino acids: CAIKPAGGSTDTQYF. The CDR3 DNA reads as TGTGCCATCAAGCCGGCGGGGGGAAGCACAGATACGCAGTATTTT.